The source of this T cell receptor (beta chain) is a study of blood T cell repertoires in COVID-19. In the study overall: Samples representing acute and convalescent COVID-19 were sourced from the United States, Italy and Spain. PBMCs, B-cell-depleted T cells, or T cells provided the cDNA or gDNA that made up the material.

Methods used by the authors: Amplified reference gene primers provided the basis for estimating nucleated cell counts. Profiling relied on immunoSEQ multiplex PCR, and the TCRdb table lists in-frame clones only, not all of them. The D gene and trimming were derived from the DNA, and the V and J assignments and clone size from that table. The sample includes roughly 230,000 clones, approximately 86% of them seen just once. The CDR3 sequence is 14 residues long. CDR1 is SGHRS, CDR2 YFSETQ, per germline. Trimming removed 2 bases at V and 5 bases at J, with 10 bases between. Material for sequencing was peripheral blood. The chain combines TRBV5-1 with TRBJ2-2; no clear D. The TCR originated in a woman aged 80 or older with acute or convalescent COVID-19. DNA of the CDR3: TGCGCCAGCAGCTTCACAGACCATACCGGGGAGCTGTTTTTT. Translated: CASSFTDHTGELFF. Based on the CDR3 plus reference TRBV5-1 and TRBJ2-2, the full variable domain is KAGVTQTPRYLIKTRGQQVTLSCSPISGHRSVSWYQQTPGQGLQFLFEYFSETQRNKGNFPGRFSGRQFSNSRSEMNVSTLELGDSALYLCASSFTDHTGELFFGEGSRLTVL.